Presented here are 3 T cell receptor beta chains from one specimen sequenced in a study of identical twins. TCRdb reprocessed the 5' RACE reads via MiXCR and lists one record per CDR3 protein. The sample lists some 1,600,000 distinct CDR3 sequences, about 31% occurring once. The material sequenced was cord blood. Receptors were obtained from a newborn girl in good health.

The rearrangement joins TRBV19 to TRBJ2-1; 8 positions match TRBD1. The DNA matches TRBJ2-7 better at its end, which makes the J call doubtful. The germline V gene encodes CDR1 LNHDA and CDR2 SQIVND (reference sequence). The CDR3 consists of 16 residues. CDR3 nucleotide sequence: TGTGCCAGTAGTATCCCAGGGGGCCCCACTGGTAATGAGCAGTACTTC. Protein sequence: CASSIPGGPTGNEQYF.

This clonotype showed up just a few times. The chain joins TRBV5-1 to TRBJ1-1, with 7 bases lining up with TRBD1. This CDR3 has 14 residues. With 4 bases clipped from V and 2 bases from J, the junction kept 5 bases outside the gene matches. Germline CDR1 reads SGHRS; CDR2 reads YFSETQ. Written as DNA, the CDR3 is TGCGCCAGCAGCGCGACAGGGACCAACACTGAAGCTTTCTTT. Amino acid sequence: CASSATGTNTEAFF.

This clonotype has a handful of counts. The rearrangement uses TRBV7-2 and TRBJ1-2; D possibly corresponds to TRBD1 (6 bases). The V and J ends lost 4 bases and 7 bases respectively, with 22 bases between them. CDR3 length: 16 residues. Per germline, CDR1 SGHTA and CDR2 FQGNSA. The CDR3 nucleotides are TGTGCCAGCAGCTCCTCCTTTTTGGGGGGCCTAGCTGGCTACACCTTC. Translation: CASSSSFLGGLAGYTF.